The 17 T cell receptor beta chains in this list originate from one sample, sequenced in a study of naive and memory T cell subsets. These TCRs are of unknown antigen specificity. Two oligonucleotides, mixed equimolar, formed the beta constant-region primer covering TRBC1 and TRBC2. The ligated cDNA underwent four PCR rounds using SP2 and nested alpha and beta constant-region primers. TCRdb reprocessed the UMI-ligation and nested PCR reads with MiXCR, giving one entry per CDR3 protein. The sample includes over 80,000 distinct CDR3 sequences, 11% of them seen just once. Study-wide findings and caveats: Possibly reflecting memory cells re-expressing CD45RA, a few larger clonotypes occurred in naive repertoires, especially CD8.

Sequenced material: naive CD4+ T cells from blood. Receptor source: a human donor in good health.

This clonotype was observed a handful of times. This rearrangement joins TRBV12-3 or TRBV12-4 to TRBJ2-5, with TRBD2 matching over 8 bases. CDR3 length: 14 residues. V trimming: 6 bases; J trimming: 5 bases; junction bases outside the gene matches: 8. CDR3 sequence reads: CASSKSGGLETQYF. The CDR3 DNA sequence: TGTGCCAGCAGCAAATCGGGGGGGCTGGAGACCCAGTACTTC.

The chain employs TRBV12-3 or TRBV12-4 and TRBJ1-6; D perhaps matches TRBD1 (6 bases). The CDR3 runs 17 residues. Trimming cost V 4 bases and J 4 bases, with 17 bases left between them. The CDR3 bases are TGTGCCAGCAGTTCCGATAGGTGGGGGCCGTATAATTCACCCCTCCACTTT. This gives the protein CASSSDRWGPYNSPLHF.

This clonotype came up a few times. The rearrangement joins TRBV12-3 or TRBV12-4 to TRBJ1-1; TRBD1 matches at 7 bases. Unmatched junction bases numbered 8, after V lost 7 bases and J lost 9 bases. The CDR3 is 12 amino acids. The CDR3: CASTPGQAKAFF. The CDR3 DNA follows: TGTGCCAGCACCCCAGGACAGGCTAAAGCTTTCTTT.

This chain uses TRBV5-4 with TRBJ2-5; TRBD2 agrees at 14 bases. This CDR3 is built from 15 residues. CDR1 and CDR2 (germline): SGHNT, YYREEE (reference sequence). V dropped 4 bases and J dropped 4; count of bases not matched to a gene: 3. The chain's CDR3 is CASSTGLAGGETQYF. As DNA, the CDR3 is TGTGCCAGCAGCACCGGACTAGCGGGAGGAGAGACCCAGTACTTC.

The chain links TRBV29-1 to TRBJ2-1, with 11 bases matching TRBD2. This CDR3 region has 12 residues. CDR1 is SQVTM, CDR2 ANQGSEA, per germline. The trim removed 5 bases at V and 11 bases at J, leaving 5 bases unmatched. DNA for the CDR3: TGCAGCGTTCGCCTAGCGGGGGGAAAGCAGTTCTTC. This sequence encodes CSVRLAGGKQFF.

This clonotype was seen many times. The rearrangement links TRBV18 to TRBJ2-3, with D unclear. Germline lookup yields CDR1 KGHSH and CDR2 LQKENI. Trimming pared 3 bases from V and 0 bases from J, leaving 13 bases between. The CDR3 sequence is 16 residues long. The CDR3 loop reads CASSPPTSASTDTQYF. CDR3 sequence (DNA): TGTGCCAGCTCACCGCCGACGAGTGCTAGCACAGATACGCAGTATTTT.

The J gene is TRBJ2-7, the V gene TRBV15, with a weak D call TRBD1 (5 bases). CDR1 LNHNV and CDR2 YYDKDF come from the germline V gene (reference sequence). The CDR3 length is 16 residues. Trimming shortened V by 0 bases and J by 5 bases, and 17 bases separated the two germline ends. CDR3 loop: CATSREQRQGLDEQYF. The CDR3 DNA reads TGTGCCACCAGCAGAGAACAGAGGCAGGGCCTAGACGAGCAGTACTTC.

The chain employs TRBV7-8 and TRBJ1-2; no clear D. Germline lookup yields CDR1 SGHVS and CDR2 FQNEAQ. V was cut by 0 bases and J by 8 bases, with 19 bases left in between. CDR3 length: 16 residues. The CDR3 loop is CASSLAMTRNYGGYTF. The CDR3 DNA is TGTGCCAGCAGCTTAGCGATGACCCGAAACTACGGCGGCTACACCTTC.

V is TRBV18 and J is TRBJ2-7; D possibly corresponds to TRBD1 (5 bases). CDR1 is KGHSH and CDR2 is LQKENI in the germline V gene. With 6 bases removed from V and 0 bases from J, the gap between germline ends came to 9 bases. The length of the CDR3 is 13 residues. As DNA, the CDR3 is TGTGCCAGCTCGTTTGACAGCTCCTACGAGCAGTACTTC. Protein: CASSFDSSYEQYF. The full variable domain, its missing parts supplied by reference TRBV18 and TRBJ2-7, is NAGVMQNPRHLVRRRGQEARLRCSPMKGHSHVYWYRQLPEEGLKFMVYLQKENIIDESGMPKERFSAEFPKEGPSILRIQQVVRGDSAAYFCASSFDSSYEQYFGPGTRLTVT.

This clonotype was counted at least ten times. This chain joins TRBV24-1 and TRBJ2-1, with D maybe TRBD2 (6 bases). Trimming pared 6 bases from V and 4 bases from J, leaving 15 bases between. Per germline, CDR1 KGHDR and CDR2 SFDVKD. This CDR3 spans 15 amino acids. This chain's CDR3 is CATSTAGLSYNEQFF. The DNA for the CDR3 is TGTGCCACCAGTACGGCGGGATTGTCTTACAATGAGCAGTTCTTC.

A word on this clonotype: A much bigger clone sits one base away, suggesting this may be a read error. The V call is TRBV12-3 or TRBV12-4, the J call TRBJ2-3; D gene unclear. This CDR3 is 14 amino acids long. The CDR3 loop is CASSFLHLTDTKYF. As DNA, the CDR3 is TGTGCCAGCAGTTTCCTCCATTTAACAGATACGAAGTATTTT.

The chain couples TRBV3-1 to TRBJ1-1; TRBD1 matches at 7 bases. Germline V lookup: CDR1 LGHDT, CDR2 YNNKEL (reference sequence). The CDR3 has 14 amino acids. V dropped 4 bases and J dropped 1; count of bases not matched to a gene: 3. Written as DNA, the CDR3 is TGTGCCAGCAGCCTCCGGGACAGGAACACTGAAGCTTTCTTT. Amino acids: CASSLRDRNTEAFF.

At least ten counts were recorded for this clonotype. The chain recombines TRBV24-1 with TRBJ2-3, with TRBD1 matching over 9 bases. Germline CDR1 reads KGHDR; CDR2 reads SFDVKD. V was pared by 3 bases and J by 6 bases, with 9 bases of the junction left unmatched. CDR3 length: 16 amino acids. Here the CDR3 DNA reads TGTGCCACCAGTGATATAGGGACAGGGTCGGCGGATACGCAGTATTTT. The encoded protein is CATSDIGTGSADTQYF.

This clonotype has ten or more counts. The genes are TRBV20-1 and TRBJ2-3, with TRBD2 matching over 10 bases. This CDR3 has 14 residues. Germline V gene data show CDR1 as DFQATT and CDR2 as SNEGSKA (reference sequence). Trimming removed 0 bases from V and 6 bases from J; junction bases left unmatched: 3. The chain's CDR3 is CSARDLAGVDTQYF. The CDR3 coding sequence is TGCAGTGCTAGAGATCTAGCGGGGGTGGATACGCAGTATTTT.

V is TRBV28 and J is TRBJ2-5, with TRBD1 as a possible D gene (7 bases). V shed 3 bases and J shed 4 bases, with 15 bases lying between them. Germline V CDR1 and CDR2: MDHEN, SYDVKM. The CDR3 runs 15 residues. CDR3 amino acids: CASSLGGQAGETQYF. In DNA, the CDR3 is TGTGCCAGCAGTTTGGGAGGACAGGCGGGAGAGACCCAGTACTTC.

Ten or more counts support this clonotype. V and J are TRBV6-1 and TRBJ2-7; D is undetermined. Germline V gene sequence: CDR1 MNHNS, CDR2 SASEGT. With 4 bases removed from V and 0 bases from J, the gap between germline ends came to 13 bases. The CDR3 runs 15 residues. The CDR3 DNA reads TGTGCCAGCAGTGTCGCCACTTCGCTCTCCTACGAGCAGTACTTC. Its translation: CASSVATSLSYEQYF.

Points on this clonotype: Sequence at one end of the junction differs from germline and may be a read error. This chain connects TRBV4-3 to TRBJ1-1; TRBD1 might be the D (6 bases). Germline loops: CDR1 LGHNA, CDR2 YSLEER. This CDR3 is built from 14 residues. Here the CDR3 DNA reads TGCGCCAGCAGTCAAGCGCAGGGGCCCACTGAAGCTTTCTTT. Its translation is CASSQAQGPTEAFF.